This T cell receptor (beta chain) was sequenced for a study of cytomegalovirus exposure and HLA in healthy donors. The PCR used 60 Vbeta and 13 Jbeta primers. Sequencing was performed with immunoSEQ multiplex PCR; in TCRdb, only in-frame clones are kept and a portion is missing. This sample yields approximately 100,000 clones, of which 79% are seen a single time; approximately 3% belongs to the top ten. About this clone: Other nucleotide sequences from this sample produce the same CDR3.

The source of this sequence is a woman aged 40 to 49 in good health and CMV-seronegative. Sequencing input: PBMCs.

CDR3 in DNA: TGCAGCGGCGGGACTAGCGGGGGAGAGACCCAGTACTTC. Translation gives CSGGTSGGETQYF. The chain couples TRBV29-1 to TRBJ2-5; 14 bases align to TRBD2. Germline V CDR1 and CDR2: SQVTM, ANQGSEA. Trimming cost V 7 bases and J 4 bases; bases outside gene matches: 2. The length of the CDR3 is 13 residues.